The 27 T cell receptor beta chains below all came from one sample that was sequenced in a study of sequential checkpoint blockade in melanoma. TCRdb keeps only in-frame clones here, not all; method: immunoSEQ multiplex PCR. The sample lists around 15,000 clones, around three quarters occurring once. Treatment described: randomized to nivolumab then ipilimumab (arm A) or the reverse (arm B). The sequenced sample was CD8+ T cells sorted from blood (inferred from file names), obtained from a patient given nivolumab and ipilimumab in sequence. These receptors were obtained from a human donor with melanoma.

This chain links TRBV19 with TRBJ1-5; the D gene is possibly TRBD1 (6 bases). Germline CDR1 LNHDA, CDR2 SQIVND (reference sequence). The CDR3 loop spans 16 amino acids. Between the trimmed V and J ends, which lost 4 bases and 5 bases, there was a span of 18 bases. The CDR3 here is CASSNTATGPYQPQHF. DNA for the CDR3: TGTGCCAGTAGTAATACGGCGACAGGCCCCTATCAGCCCCAGCATTTT.

The rearrangement joins TRBV7-2 to TRBJ1-2; weak D call: TRBD1 (6 bases). The CDR3 has 13 residues. Germline CDR1 SGHTA, CDR2 FQGNSA. Trimming took off 2 bases at V and 3 bases at J, with 7 bases between the two ends. As DNA, the CDR3 is TGTGCCAGCAGCTTATCAGGGGACTATGGCTACACCTTC. Translated: CASSLSGDYGYTF.

This clone was counted once. V and J are TRBV4-3 and TRBJ2-1; TRBD2 agrees at 9 bases. V lost 2 bases and J lost 0; bases outside the gene matches: 14. Germline CDR1 and CDR2: LGHNA and YSLEER. The CDR3 has 20 amino acids. The CDR3 DNA follows: TGCGCCAGCAGCCAAAGTGGTGTATCTAGCGGGAAGAGCTCCTACAATGAGCAGTTCTTC. It is translated as CASSQSGVSSGKSSYNEQFF.

In its sample, this clone is medium-sized. The chain joins TRBV10-1 to TRBJ2-7, with D maybe TRBD1 (5 bases). Germline V lookup: CDR1 WNHNN, CDR2 SYGVQD (reference sequence). CDR3 length: 14 residues. V gave up 6 bases and J gave up 0 bases, with 12 bases separating them. The CDR3, as DNA: TGCGCCAGCAGCAGGGATGCGAGCTCCTACGAGCAGTACTTC. As protein: CASSRDASSYEQYF.

The V and J genes are TRBV5-1 and TRBJ1-2, with D perhaps TRBD1 (5 bases). Trimming stripped 3 bases from V and 6 bases from J, with 12 bases between. The CDR3 is 13 residues long. In germline, CDR1 is SGHRS, CDR2 YFSETQ. The CDR3 sequence is CASSSRTTNGYTF. CDR3 DNA: TGCGCCAGCAGCTCCCGGACAACAAATGGCTACACCTTC.

V is TRBV10-2 and J is TRBJ2-5, with TRBD2 identical over 8 bases. The closer fit of TRBJ2-7 to the DNA end suggests the J call may be wrong. This CDR3 comprises 14 residues. CDR1 is WSHSY, CDR2 SAAADI, per germline. The CDR3 DNA sequence: TGCGCCAGCAGGGCGGGGGGTTCGTCGAACGAGCAGTACTTC. Amino acids: CASRAGGSSNEQYF.

This sequence joins TRBV10-1 and TRBJ1-1; a possible D gene is TRBD1 (6 bases). From germline, CDR1 is WNHNN and CDR2 SYGVQD (reference sequence). The V and J ends lost 3 bases and 5 bases respectively, with 10 bases between them. This CDR3 has 13 amino acids. CDR3 in amino acids: CASSDTGTTEAFF. The CDR3 bases are TGCGCCAGCAGTGATACAGGGACGACTGAAGCTTTCTTT.

The chain recombines TRBV4-1 with TRBJ2-1, with 10 bases that match TRBD2. The CDR3 is 22 amino acids. Trimming cost V 1 base and J 0 bases; bases outside gene matches: 18. Per the germline V gene, CDR1 is MGHRA and CDR2 is YSYEKL. This chain's CDR3 is CASSQVAFEGLAGDYSYNEQFF. DNA of the CDR3: TGCGCCAGCAGCCAAGTCGCGTTTGAGGGGCTAGCGGGGGACTACTCCTACAATGAGCAGTTCTTC.

This chain links TRBV5-1 with TRBJ2-6; 10 bases align to TRBD2. The germline V gene encodes CDR1 SGHRS and CDR2 YFSETQ. The CDR3 sequence is 18 residues long. The V segment lost 1 base and the J segment 0 bases; nucleotides outside the gene matches: 4. The CDR3 loop reads CASSLSSGGNSGANVLTF. CDR3 sequence (DNA): TGCGCCAGCAGCTTGTCTAGCGGGGGAAACTCTGGGGCCAACGTCCTGACTTTC.

This sequence joins TRBV29-1 and TRBJ2-5, with D possibly TRBD1 on 5 matching bases. Germline V lookup: CDR1 SQVTM, CDR2 ANQGSEA. The CDR3 sequence is 11 residues long. The V end was cut by 4 bases, the J end by 3 bases, with 6 bases between. The CDR3: CSVVREETQYF. CDR3 bases: TGCAGCGTTGTCAGGGAAGAGACCCAGTACTTC.

This CDR3 is CASSLGTGTSGSRDTQYF. CDR3 DNA sequence: TGTGCCAGCAGCTTGGGTACCGGGACTAGCGGGAGTAGAGATACGCAGTATTTT. The V gene is TRBV5-6, the J gene TRBJ2-3; 14 positions agree with TRBD2. This CDR3 has 18 residues. J gave up 5 bases and V 0 bases, and 8 bases lay outside the gene matches. Germline values: CDR1 SGHDT, CDR2 YYEEEE.

The rearrangement uses TRBV5-1 and TRBJ2-7, with 12 bases aligning to TRBD2. The V segment lost 4 bases and the J segment 4 bases; nucleotides outside the gene matches: 9. Germline CDR1 SGHRS, CDR2 YFSETQ. The length of the CDR3 is 16 residues. This CDR3 reads CASSPQTSGGFYEQYF. CDR3 DNA: TGCGCCAGCAGCCCCCAGACTAGCGGGGGTTTTTACGAGCAGTACTTC.

The genes are TRBV7-2 and TRBJ2-2, with 13 bases matching TRBD2. Germline CDR1 is SGHTA and CDR2 is FQGNSA. After removal of 1 base from V and 9 bases from J, the junction contained 2 bases not matched to a gene. The CDR3 has 15 amino acids. CDR3 amino acids: CASSLELAGGWELFF. CDR3 bases: TGTGCCAGCAGCTTAGAACTAGCGGGAGGGTGGGAGCTGTTTTTT.

The chain employs TRBV6-6 and TRBJ1-2; TRBD1 aligns across 8 bases. V lost 4 bases to trimming and J lost 0 bases; unmatched junction nucleotides: 1. This CDR3 has 14 amino acids. Germline CDR1 reads MNHNY; CDR2 reads SVGAGI (reference sequence). The CDR3 reads CASSLQGANYGYTF. The CDR3 DNA reads TGTGCCAGCAGTTTACAGGGGGCTAACTATGGCTACACCTTC.

The rearrangement links TRBV4-1 to TRBJ2-7; D might be TRBD2 (6 bases). The length of the CDR3 is 15 residues. Germline lookup yields CDR1 MGHRA and CDR2 YSYEKL. Between the trimmed V and J ends, which lost 3 bases and 2 bases, there was a span of 14 bases. DNA for the CDR3: TGCGCCAGCAGCCACGGAGGGCCAATTCCCTACGAGCAGTACTTC. It yields the protein CASSHGGPIPYEQYF.

This clone has at least ten counts. The V call is TRBV7-9, the J call TRBJ1-2; no reliable D call. CDR3 length equals 11 residues. Germline-derived CDR1 and CDR2 are SEHNR and FQNEAQ (reference sequence). With 3 bases removed from V and 7 bases from J, the gap between germline ends came to 6 bases. The CDR3 nucleotides read TGTGCCAGCAGCTTTGTCGGTGGCTACACCTTC. This codes for CASSFVGGYTF.

This clone was observed at least ten times. The chain joins TRBV5-4 to TRBJ2-7, with TRBD2 identical over 7 bases. The CDR3 is 14 residues long. The ends lost 2 bases at V and 2 bases at J; junction bases unmatched: 4. From germline, CDR1 is SGHNT and CDR2 YYREEE (reference sequence). This CDR3 is CASSLPGLAYEQYF. For the CDR3, the DNA is TGTGCCAGCAGCTTACCCGGACTAGCCTACGAGCAGTACTTC.

The CDR3 region is CASTPRGPLHEQYF. Written as DNA, the CDR3 is TGTGCCAGCACCCCAAGGGGTCCCCTCCACGAGCAGTACTTC. This chain joins TRBV25-1 and TRBJ2-5; tentatively, D is TRBD1 (5 bases). The assigned J gene may be wrong: the sequence end matches TRBJ2-7 better. From germline, CDR1 is MGHDK and CDR2 SYGVNS. This CDR3 comprises 14 residues.

V usage is TRBV30 and J usage is TRBJ2-7, with 12 nucleotides matching TRBD2. There are 15 residues in the CDR3. CDR1 and CDR2 from the germline V gene are GTSNPN and SVGIG (reference sequence). Trimming removed 4 bases from V and 4 bases from J; junction bases left unmatched: 8. The chain's CDR3 is CAWTESGLAGYEQYF. The DNA for the CDR3 is TGTGCCTGGACTGAATCCGGACTAGCGGGATACGAGCAGTACTTC.

The J gene is TRBJ1-6, the V gene TRBV12-5; 8 nucleotides line up with TRBD1. The CDR3 loop spans 15 amino acids. J gave up 7 bases and V 6 bases, and 8 bases lay outside the gene matches. Germline loops: CDR1 LGHNT, CDR2 FRNRAP. The CDR3 DNA follows: TGTGCTAGTGGAAAAGCGACAGGGGACAATTCACCCCTCCACTTT. Its protein product is CASGKATGDNSPLHF.

This chain links TRBV30 with TRBJ2-7; D remains ambiguous. V shed 1 base and J shed 3 bases, with 4 bases lying between them. The CDR3 extends over 11 amino acids. From germline, CDR1 is GTSNPN and CDR2 SVGIG (reference sequence). The CDR3 DNA is TGTGCCTGGAGTGGACACTACGAGCAGTACTTC. Translated, it gives CAWSGHYEQYF.

The chain links TRBV7-9 to TRBJ1-6, with D possibly TRBD1 on 5 matching bases. The V end lost 2 bases, the J end lost 7 bases, and 9 bases lay between the germline ends. CDR1 is SEHNR, CDR2 FQNEAQ, per germline (reference sequence). This CDR3 comprises 14 residues. CDR3 nucleotides: TGTGCCAGCAGCTTACAGGGAGGCAATTCACCCCTCCACTTT. Residues: CASSLQGGNSPLHF.

The chain has TRBV5-1 and TRBJ2-1; the match to TRBD1 covers 10 bases. Germline V gene sequence: CDR1 SGHRS, CDR2 YFSETQ. Losses at the gene ends were 4 bases for V and 4 bases for J; bases not matched to a gene: 5. CDR3 size: 15 residues. In nucleotides, the CDR3 is TGCGCCAGCAGCCTGGACAGGGGGGCATACAATGAGCAGTTCTTC. Translating it yields CASSLDRGAYNEQFF.

The V and J genes are TRBV27 and TRBJ1-4, with D maybe TRBD1 (5 bases). The germline V gene has CDR1 MNHEY and CDR2 SMNVEV (reference sequence). The V end lost 6 bases, the J end lost 2 bases, and 16 bases lay between the germline ends. The CDR3 sequence is 16 residues long. The CDR3 spells CASSLDNLGTNEKLFF. The DNA of the CDR3 is TGTGCCAGCAGCCTGGACAATCTTGGGACTAATGAAAAACTGTTTTTT.

This clone was found once. CDR3: CASRLTGALSYEQYF. The CDR3 DNA is TGTGCCAGCCGATTGACAGGGGCCCTCTCCTACGAGCAGTACTTC. This rearrangement joins TRBV2 to TRBJ2-7; 8 bases align to TRBD1. This CDR3 is built from 15 residues. Germline V gene sequence: CDR1 SNHLY, CDR2 FYNNEI. V lost 8 bases, J lost 0 bases, and 9 bases stayed unmatched.

The sample holds one count of this clone. The gene calls are TRBV27 and TRBJ2-4; possible D gene TRBD1, 5 bases. CDR1 is MNHEY, CDR2 SMNVEV, per germline (reference sequence). Trimming cost V 5 bases and J 3 bases, with 14 bases left between them. The CDR3 totals 15 residues. The DNA of the CDR3 is TGTGCCAGCAGTATGCGACAGAATATCAAAAACATTCAGTACTTC. Translated: CASSMRQNIKNIQYF.

The V and J genes are TRBV5-3 and TRBJ1-4; D unresolved. TRBV5-3 is reported as an ORF; its role is uncertain. The CDR3 loop spans 13 amino acids. Trimming took off 4 bases at V and 10 bases at J, with 14 bases between the two ends. This CDR3 reads CARSPGVRVKLFF. CDR3 nucleotides: TGTGCCAGAAGCCCTGGCGTCCGGGTAAAACTGTTTTTT.